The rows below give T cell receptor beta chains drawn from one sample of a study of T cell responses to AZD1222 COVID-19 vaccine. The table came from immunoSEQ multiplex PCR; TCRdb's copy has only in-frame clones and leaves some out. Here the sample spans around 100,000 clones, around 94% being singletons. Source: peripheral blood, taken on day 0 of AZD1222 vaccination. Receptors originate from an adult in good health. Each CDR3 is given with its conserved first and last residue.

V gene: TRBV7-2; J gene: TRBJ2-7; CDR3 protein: CASSLRSSGIVEQYF
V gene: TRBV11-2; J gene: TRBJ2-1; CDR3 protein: CASSLILAGGPSSYNEQFF
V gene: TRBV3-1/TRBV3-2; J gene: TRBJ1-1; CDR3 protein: CASSLNLRRGNTEAFF
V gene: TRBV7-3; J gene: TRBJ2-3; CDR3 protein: CASSFQGDTQYF
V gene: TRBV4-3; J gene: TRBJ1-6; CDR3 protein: CASSQDIYREGRPLHF
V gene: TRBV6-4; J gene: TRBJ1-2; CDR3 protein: CASSDPRDGAPGYTF
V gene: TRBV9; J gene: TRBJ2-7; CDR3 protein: CASSVGTGVYEQYF
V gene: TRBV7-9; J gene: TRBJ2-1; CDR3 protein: CASSYESSYNEQFF
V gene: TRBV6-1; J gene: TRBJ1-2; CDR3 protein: CASSERNRNHTF
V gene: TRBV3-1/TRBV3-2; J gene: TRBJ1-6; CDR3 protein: CASSQSPDSPLHF
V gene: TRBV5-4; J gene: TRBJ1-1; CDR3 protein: CASSLGAGVNTEAFF
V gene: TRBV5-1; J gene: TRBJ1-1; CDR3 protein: CASSLGSEGEAFF
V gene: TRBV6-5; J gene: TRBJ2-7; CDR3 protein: CASSYSDNHIYEQYF
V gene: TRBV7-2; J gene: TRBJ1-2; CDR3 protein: CASSLEVVRGYTF
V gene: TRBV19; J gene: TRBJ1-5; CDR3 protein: CASTRDHPAGQPQHF
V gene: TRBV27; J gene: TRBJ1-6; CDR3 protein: CASGQGKSNSPLHF
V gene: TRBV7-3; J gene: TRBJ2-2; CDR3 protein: CASSLLAAAGELFF
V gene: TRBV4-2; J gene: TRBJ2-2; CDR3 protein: CASRQGRNTGELFF
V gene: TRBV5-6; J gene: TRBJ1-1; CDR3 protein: CASSLVGRVKTEAFF
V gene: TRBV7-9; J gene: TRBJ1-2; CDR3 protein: CASSLAPPQDPGYTF
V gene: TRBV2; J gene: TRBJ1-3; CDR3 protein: CASSQGDFGNTIYF
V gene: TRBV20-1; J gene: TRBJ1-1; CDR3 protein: CSARPHTEAFF
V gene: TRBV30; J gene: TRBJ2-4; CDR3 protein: CAWSVGTGNIQYF
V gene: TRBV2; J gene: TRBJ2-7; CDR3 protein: CASSVFQAPGTNYEQYF
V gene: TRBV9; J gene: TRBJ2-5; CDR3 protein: CASSVAGAPRETQYF
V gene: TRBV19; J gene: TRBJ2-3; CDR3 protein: CASRERGRTDTQYF
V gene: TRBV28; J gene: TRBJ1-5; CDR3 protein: CASSLWDMKTNQPQHF
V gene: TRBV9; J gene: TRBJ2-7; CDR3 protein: CASSVAGSINYEQYF
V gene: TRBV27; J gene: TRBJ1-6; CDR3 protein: CASIYRGYNSPLHF
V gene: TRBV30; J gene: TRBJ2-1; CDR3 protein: CAWLKPQSYNEQFF
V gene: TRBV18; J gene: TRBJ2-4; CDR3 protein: CASSPPEGRMKNIQYF
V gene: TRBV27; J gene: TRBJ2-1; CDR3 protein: CASSLFSYNEQFF
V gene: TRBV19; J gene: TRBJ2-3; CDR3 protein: CASSIGAGVSDTQYF
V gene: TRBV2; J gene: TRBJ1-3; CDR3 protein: CASNTAPSGNTIYF
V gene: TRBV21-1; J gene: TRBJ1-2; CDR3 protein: CASSGQGYGYTF
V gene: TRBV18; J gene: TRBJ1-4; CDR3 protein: CASSPGSGEKLFF
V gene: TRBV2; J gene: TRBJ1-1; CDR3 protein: CASSHMNTEAFF
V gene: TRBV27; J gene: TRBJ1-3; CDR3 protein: CASSAGPDLAPGNTIYF
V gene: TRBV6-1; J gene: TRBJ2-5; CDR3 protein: CASSEFWGQETQYF
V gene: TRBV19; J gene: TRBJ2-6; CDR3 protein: CASSIRGPGANVLTF
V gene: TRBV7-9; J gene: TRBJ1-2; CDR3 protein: CASLPQGGDGYTF
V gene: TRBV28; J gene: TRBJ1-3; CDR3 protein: CATEKGNGNTIYF
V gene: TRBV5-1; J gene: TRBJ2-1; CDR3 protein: CASSLVAGGSNEQFF